This is a list of T cell receptor beta chains from one sample in a study of cytomegalovirus exposure and HLA in healthy donors. Clones were read by immunoSEQ multiplex PCR, and TCRdb kept only the in-frame ones, dropping some. The table records 160,000 or so clones, approximately 72% of them present only once. The sample comprised PBMCs. The receptors originated from a human donor in good health. Both conserved end residues are part of each CDR3. The D gene is left open where the match is weak. The size field is filled for only some rows; it gives once, few, many or a size class.

>TRBJ1-4|few|TRBV9|TRBD1|15
TGTGCCAGCAGCGTAGCCTCAGGGGGAGAAGAAAAACTGTTTTTT
CASSVASGGEEKLFF
>TRBJ1-5|.|TRBV6-1|TRBD1|13
TGTGCCAGCAGGGACAGGGACCGGAGGTCCCAGCATTTT
CASRDRDRRSQHF
>TRBJ1-4|few|TRBV7-2|TRBD1|14
TGTGCCAGCAGCTTCCAGGGGGCGGGTGAAAAACTGTTTTTT
CASSFQGAGEKLFF
>TRBJ2-1|.|TRBV14|TRBD2|16
TGTGCCAGCAGCCAAGATCCCGGGGGGGCATACAATGAGCAGTTCTTC
CASSQDPGGAYNEQFF
>TRBJ2-7|.|TRBV2|.|14
TGTGCCAGCAGTGAGGGCCGAGTGGGTCGCGAGCAGTACTTC
CASSEGRVGREQYF
>TRBJ2-2|.|TRBV5-6|.|15
TGTGCCAGCAGCTTGGAACAGGGTTATGCCGGGGAGCTGTTTTTT
CASSLEQGYAGELFF
>TRBJ2-7|.|TRBV7-6|.|13
TGTGCCAGCAGCCGCGGGGAGTACTACGAGCAGTACTTC
CASSRGEYYEQYF
>TRBJ2-3|.|TRBV5-1|.|13
TGCGCCAGCAGTCCAGGGGGCACAGATACGCAGTATTTT
CASSPGGTDTQYF
>TRBJ1-2|.|TRBV30|.|15
TGTGCCTGGAACGCGCGGTGGCAGGGATGGGATGGCTACACCTTC
CAWNARWQGWDGYTF
>TRBJ1-4|.|TRBV2|TRBD1|15
TGTGCCAGCTCCGGGACAGGGGCAACTAATGAAAAACTGTTTTTT
CASSGTGATNEKLFF
>TRBJ1-5|.|TRBV19|TRBD1|15
TGTGCCAGTACCTCGACAGGGCTAGGCAATCAGCCCCAGCATTTT
CASTSTGLGNQPQHF
>TRBJ2-3|.|TRBV5-6|.|18
TGTGCCAGCAGCTTGGTATTTGGACAAGCCTTTAGTGGGGATACGCAGTATTTT
CASSLVFGQAFSGDTQYF
>TRBJ2-7|few|TRBV30|TRBD2|14
TGTGCCTGGAGTGAGGCTAGCGGGACCTACGAGCAGTACTTC
CAWSEASGTYEQYF
>TRBJ1-1|.|TRBV19|TRBD1|13
TGTGCCAGTAGCCTCGGGACAGCCACTGAAGCTTTCTTT
CASSLGTATEAFF
>TRBJ2-5|once|TRBV5-1|TRBD1|17
TGCGCCAGCAGCTTGGGAACAGGACAGGGGTTCCAAGAGACCCAGTACTTC
CASSLGTGQGFQETQYF
>TRBJ1-5|few|TRBV19|TRBD1|17
TGTGCCAGTAGTACCGGGACAGGGTCTTATAGCAATCAGCCCCAGCATTTT
CASSTGTGSYSNQPQHF
>TRBJ2-7|.|TRBV2|.|13
TGTGCCAGCAACCAGGGAAGCCGCGGCGAGCAGTACTTC
CASNQGSRGEQYF
>TRBJ1-4|.|TRBV7-8|.|15
TGTGCCAGCACCGACGGTTTGAGGGATGATGAAAAACTGTTTTTT
CASTDGLRDDEKLFF
>TRBJ2-3|.|TRBV4-1|TRBD2|19
TGCGCCAGCAGCCAAGGGACTAGCGGGGGGGTATCCCCCAGAGATACGCAGTATTTT
CASSQGTSGGVSPRDTQYF
>TRBJ1-1|once|TRBV5-1|.|15
TGCGCCAGCCGCTCGGGACAAAATAGAAACACTGAAGCTTTCTTT
CASRSGQNRNTEAFF
>TRBJ2-7|.|TRBV5-1|.|15
TGCGCCAGCAGCTTGAATGGGGGGGCCCCCTACGAGCAGTACTTC
CASSLNGGAPYEQYF
>TRBJ2-3|.|TRBV5-1|TRBD2|14
TGCGCCAGCAGCAATAGCGGGGCCCCAGATACGCAGTATTTT
CASSNSGAPDTQYF
>TRBJ1-2|.|TRBV5-8|.|15
TGTGCCAGCAGCGGCGGAGCCAGGGTTCCCTATGGCTACACCTTC
CASSGGARVPYGYTF
>TRBJ1-2|once|TRBV5-1|.|14
TGCGCCAGCAGCTTGGGGGCAGGACTCGTTGGCTACACCTTC
CASSLGAGLVGYTF
>TRBJ1-5|few|TRBV9|TRBD1|14
TGTGCCAGTGGGACAGGGGGCCGAAATCAGCCCCAGCATTTT
CASGTGGRNQPQHF
>TRBJ2-7|.|TRBV29-1|.|14
TGCAGCGTGAAACCGGGACAATCCTTCTACGAGCAGTACTTC
CSVKPGQSFYEQYF
>TRBJ1-2|.|TRBV9|TRBD1|17
TGTGCCAGCAGCGGCAATCCAGCGGGACAGGGGGCTTCTGGCTACACCTTC
CASSGNPAGQGASGYTF
>TRBJ2-3|.|TRBV4-1|.|14
TGCGCCAGCAGCCGTCGTCAGGGCACAGATACGCAGTATTTT
CASSRRQGTDTQYF
>TRBJ2-2|.|TRBV19|TRBD2|16
TGTGCCAGTAGTCAATCCCTAGCGGGGTGGGCCGGGGAGCTGTTTTTT
CASSQSLAGWAGELFF
>TRBJ2-3|few|TRBV21-1|.|16
TGTGCCAGCTCCCGATTCGGGACAGGGGGCAGGGATACGCAGTATTTT
CASSRFGTGGRDTQYF
>TRBJ2-7|.|TRBV22-1|.|16
TGTCCTGGGAGCGCACCCCCGGGACAGGGGGGACGCGAGCAGTACTTC
CPGSAPPGQGGREQYF